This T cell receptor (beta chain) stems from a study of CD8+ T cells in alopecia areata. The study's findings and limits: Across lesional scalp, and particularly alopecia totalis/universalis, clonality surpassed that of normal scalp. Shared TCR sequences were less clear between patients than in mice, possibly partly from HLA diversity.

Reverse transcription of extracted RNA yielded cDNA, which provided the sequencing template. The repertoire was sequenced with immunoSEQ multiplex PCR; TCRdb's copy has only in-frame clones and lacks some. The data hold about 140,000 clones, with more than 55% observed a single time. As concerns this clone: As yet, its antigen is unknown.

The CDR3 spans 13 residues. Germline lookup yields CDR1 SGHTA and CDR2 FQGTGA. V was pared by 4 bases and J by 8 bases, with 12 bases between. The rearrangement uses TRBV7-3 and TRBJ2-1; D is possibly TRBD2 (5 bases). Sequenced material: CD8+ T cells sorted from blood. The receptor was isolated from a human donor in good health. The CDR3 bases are TGTGCCAGCAGCTCCACCGGGGTACATGAGCAGTTCTTC. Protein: CASSSTGVHEQFF.